The 17 T cell receptor beta chains reported below all come from one sample, sequenced in a study of identical twins. Each CDR3 protein is one row after TCRdb ran MiXCR on the 5' RACE reads. Counted here are 750,000 to 950,000 distinct CDR3 sequences, over 9% occurring once; the ten biggest clones make up around 1.5%. The data also belong to a second study, concerning yellow fever vaccine responses in identical twins.

The specimen was PBMCs. These receptors were collected from a woman between 18 and 29 years old in good health.

This clonotype was recorded only once. The V call is TRBV12-3 or TRBV12-4, the J call TRBJ2-2; 13 bases agree with TRBD2. With V trimmed by 6 bases and J by 5 bases, 15 bases remained unmatched. The CDR3 has 19 amino acids. The DNA of the CDR3 is TGTGCCAGCAGACGATTAGGGACTAGCGGGACATATAATACCGGGGAGCTGTTTTTT. Its translation is CASRRLGTSGTYNTGELFF.

The chain carries TRBV12-3 or TRBV12-4 and TRBJ2-2; perhaps TRBD1 as D (6 bases). V was clipped by 5 bases and J by 3 bases, with 10 bases between them. The CDR3 runs to 14 residues. The CDR3 is CASSITGYTGELFF. CDR3 DNA sequence: TGTGCCAGCAGTATCACAGGGTACACCGGGGAGCTGTTTTTT.

This clonotype was detected many times. The V gene is TRBV20-1, the J gene TRBJ2-5; 7 bases line up with TRBD1. The germline gives CDR1 DFQATT, CDR2 SNEGSKA (reference sequence). This CDR3 spans 12 amino acids. With V trimmed by 5 bases and J by 2 bases, 2 bases remained unmatched. This CDR3 is CSAEQGQETQYF. For the CDR3, the DNA is TGCAGTGCTGAACAGGGGCAAGAGACCCAGTACTTC.

This clonotype was detected a few times. The rearrangement joins TRBV5-5 to TRBJ2-1; maybe TRBD1 (5 bases). The ends were cut back, 0 bases at V and 3 bases at J, with 10 bases in the middle. The CDR3 runs 15 residues. Germline loops: CDR1 SGHKS, CDR2 YYEKEE (reference sequence). The CDR3 DNA reads as TGTGCCAGCAGCTTGGGGGCGACAGTCTACAATGAGCAGTTCTTC. Encoded protein: CASSLGATVYNEQFF.

This clonotype was counted ten times or more. V usage is TRBV10-1 and J usage is TRBJ2-2; D unclear. Deletions cut 6 bases from V and 6 bases from J, with 8 bases between. The germline gives CDR1 WNHNN, CDR2 SYGVQD (reference sequence). The CDR3 totals 12 residues. The CDR3 region has the DNA TGCGCCAGCAGATCGCCAGCCGGGGAGCTGTTTTTT. Its protein is CASRSPAGELFF.

The chain links TRBV5-1 to TRBJ2-7; weak D call: TRBD2 (5 bases). V was pared by 0 bases and J by 12 bases, with 16 bases between. The CDR3 is 13 amino acids. Germline CDR1 SGHRS, CDR2 YFSETQ. The DNA for the CDR3 is TGCGCCAGCAGCTTGGCCTCGGAGGCTACGGGGTACTTC. Amino acids: CASSLASEATGYF. Looking up the rest from reference TRBV5-1 and TRBJ2-7 gives the full variable domain: KAGVTQTPRYLIKTRGQQVTLSCSPISGHRSVSWYQQTPGQGLQFLFEYFSETQRNKGNFPGRFSGRQFSNSRSEMNVSTLELGDSALYLCASSLASEATGYFGPGTRLTVT.

This rearrangement joins TRBV18 to TRBJ2-1, with 8 nucleotides matching TRBD2. Per germline, CDR1 KGHSH and CDR2 LQKENI. V trimming: 6 bases; J trimming: 1 base; junction bases outside the gene matches: 8. The CDR3 has 16 amino acids. Written as DNA, the CDR3 is TGTGCCAGCTCCCCCCGAAGCGGGAGATCCTACAATGAGCAGTTCTTC. Protein: CASSPRSGRSYNEQFF.

This clonotype came up a few times. The chain links TRBV9 to TRBJ2-1; 10 nucleotides agree with TRBD1. The germline gives CDR1 SGDLS, CDR2 YYNGEE. J was trimmed by 6 bases and V by 2 bases; bases with no gene match: 11. This CDR3 has 17 residues. CDR3 sequence reads: CASSVSPRTGGPNEQFF. The CDR3 region has the DNA TGTGCCAGCAGCGTGAGCCCCCGGACAGGGGGACCCAATGAGCAGTTCTTC.

The chain links TRBV2 to TRBJ2-7, with TRBD1 identical over 8 bases. From germline, CDR1 is SNHLY and CDR2 FYNNEI. This CDR3 is 13 amino acids long. Unmatched junction bases numbered 11, after V lost 10 bases and J lost 6 bases. This CDR3 reads CATQGAQTTEQYF. In DNA form, the CDR3 reads TGTGCCACCCAGGGGGCGCAAACTACCGAGCAGTACTTC.

This clonotype showed up just a few times. The chain employs TRBV20-1 and TRBJ2-7; D is unresolved. The CDR3 totals 11 residues. Germline lookup yields CDR1 DFQATT and CDR2 SNEGSKA (reference sequence). The V gene lost 6 bases and the J gene lost 2 bases, with 8 bases spanning the gap. DNA of the CDR3: TGCAGTGCAAGCTGGGCCTACGAGCAGTACTTC. As protein: CSASWAYEQYF.

This clonotype was observed a handful of times. The V and J genes are TRBV4-1 and TRBJ2-2, with D possibly being TRBD1 or TRBD2 (5 bases each). This CDR3 is built from 15 residues. The V gene lost 1 base and the J gene lost 5 bases, with 11 bases spanning the gap. Germline V gene lookup returns CDR1 MGHRA and CDR2 YSYEKL. The CDR3 bases are TGCGCCAGCAGCCAAGGACTGGGACGTACCGGGGAGCTGTTTTTT. This translates into CASSQGLGRTGELFF.

This clonotype showed up just a few times. The chain carries TRBV12-3 or TRBV12-4 and TRBJ2-5, with D possibly being TRBD2 (6 bases). Trimming pared 1 base from V and 5 bases from J, leaving 14 bases between. This CDR3 contains 15 residues. CDR3 sequence (DNA): TGTGCCAGCAGTTTAGGCCTGGGGGGATTCGAGACCCAGTACTTC. Amino acids: CASSLGLGGFETQYF.

This clonotype appeared many times. This rearrangement joins TRBV14 to TRBJ2-1; 7 bases are a match to TRBD2. V lost 4 bases, J lost 0 bases, and 6 bases stayed unmatched. This CDR3 region has 16 residues. CDR1 and CDR2 from the germline V gene are SGHDN and FVKESK. The CDR3 is CASSPLGGSSYNEQFF. The DNA of the CDR3 is TGTGCCAGCAGCCCCCTGGGGGGGAGCTCCTACAATGAGCAGTTCTTC.

The chain couples TRBV19 to TRBJ2-1; 9 bases map to TRBD2. V lost 1 base, J lost 4 bases, and 2 bases stayed unmatched. From germline, CDR1 is LNHDA and CDR2 SQIVND (reference sequence). CDR3 length: 15 residues. In DNA form, the CDR3 reads TGTGCCAGTAGTATAGGACTAGCGGAGTACAATGAGCAGTTCTTC. It is translated as CASSIGLAEYNEQFF.

The rearrangement joins TRBV29-1 to TRBJ2-5; D is ambiguous. Germline CDR1 is SQVTM and CDR2 is ANQGSEA. The CDR3 sequence is 12 residues long. The CDR3 is CSSGRIQETQYF. CDR3 in DNA: TGCAGTTCTGGACGGATTCAAGAGACCCAGTACTTC.

In this sample, this clonotype turned up a few times. The V call is TRBV20-1, the J call TRBJ2-1; TRBD2 matches at 9 bases. Germline V gene lookup returns CDR1 DFQATT and CDR2 SNEGSKA (reference sequence). This CDR3 has 14 amino acids. V was clipped by 1 base and J by 7 bases; unmatched bases: 5. The CDR3 bases are TGCAGTGCTAGAGTGGCTAGCGGGACGAATGAGCAGTTCTTC. Protein product: CSARVASGTNEQFF.

This chain connects TRBV7-2 to TRBJ2-5; no definite D call. Germline V gene lookup returns CDR1 SGHTA and CDR2 FQGNSA. Trimming pared 8 bases from V and 1 base from J, leaving 11 bases between. The CDR3 consists of 13 residues. The CDR3 DNA reads TGTGCCAGCGGCCCGGGCCTCCAAGAGACCCAGTACTTC. This encodes CASGPGLQETQYF.